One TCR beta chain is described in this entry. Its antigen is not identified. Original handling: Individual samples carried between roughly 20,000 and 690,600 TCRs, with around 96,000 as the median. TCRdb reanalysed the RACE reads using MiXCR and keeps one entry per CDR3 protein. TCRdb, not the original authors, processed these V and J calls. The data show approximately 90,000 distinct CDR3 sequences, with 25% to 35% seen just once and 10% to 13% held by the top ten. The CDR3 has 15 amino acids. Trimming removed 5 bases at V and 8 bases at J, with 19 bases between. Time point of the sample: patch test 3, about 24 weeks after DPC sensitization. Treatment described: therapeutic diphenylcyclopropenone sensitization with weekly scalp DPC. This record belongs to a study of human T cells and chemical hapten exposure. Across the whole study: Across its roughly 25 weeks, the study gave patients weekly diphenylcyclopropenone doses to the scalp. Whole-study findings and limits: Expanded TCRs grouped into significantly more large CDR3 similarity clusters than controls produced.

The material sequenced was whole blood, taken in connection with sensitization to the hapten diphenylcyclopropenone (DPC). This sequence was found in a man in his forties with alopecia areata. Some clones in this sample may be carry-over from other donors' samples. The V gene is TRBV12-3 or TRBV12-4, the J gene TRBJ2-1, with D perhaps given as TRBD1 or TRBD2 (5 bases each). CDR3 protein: CASSPTGRPLHEQFF. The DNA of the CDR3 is TGTGCCAGCAGTCCTACGGGACGCCCCTTGCATGAGCAGTTCTTC.